The 18 T cell receptor beta chains presented below share a single source sample, sequenced in a study of T cells in localized non-small cell lung cancer. Assay: immunoSEQ multiplex PCR; the TCRdb copy retains only in-frame clones and omits some. The data show over 30,000 clones, 75% to 90% seen once. The sample in question was peripheral blood, obtained before any cancer treatment. Receptors originate from a man aged 40-75 years with stage I lung adenocarcinoma.

This rearrangement joins TRBV12-5 to TRBJ2-1, with D possibly being TRBD2 (5 bases). Germline CDR1 reads LGHNT; CDR2 reads FRNRAP. Between the trimmed V and J ends, which lost 6 bases and 7 bases, there was a span of 13 bases. The CDR3 has 13 residues. The CDR3 coding sequence is TGTGCTAGTGGGGACTCCCTAGGGAATGAGCAGTTCTTC. This encodes CASGDSLGNEQFF.

This clone was seen once. The chain links TRBV7-2 to TRBJ1-2, with 7 bases that match TRBD1. The CDR3 is 15 amino acids. The J segment lost 1 base and the V segment lost 5 bases, leaving 7 bases of the junction unmatched. Germline loops: CDR1 SGHTA, CDR2 FQGNSA. CDR3 bases: TGTGCCAGCAGCGCCCAAGGGGGCCTTAACTATGGCTACACCTTC. Translating gives CASSAQGGLNYGYTF.

This rearrangement joins TRBV9 to TRBJ2-7; D call uncertain. This CDR3 has 15 amino acids. The germline V and J ends were trimmed by 3 bases and 2 bases, with 15 bases remaining between them. Germline CDR1 and CDR2: SGDLS and YYNGEE. The CDR3 DNA follows: TGTGCCAGCAGCGAGGGTACGCAGCCCGCCTACGAGCAGTACTTC. It yields the protein CASSEGTQPAYEQYF.

Only one count was recorded for this clone. The chain links TRBV5-1 to TRBJ2-3; no clear D gene. Trimming cost V 1 base and J 6 bases, with 15 bases left between them. The CDR3 is 15 residues long. CDR1 and CDR2 (germline): SGHRS, YFSETQ. In DNA form, the CDR3 reads TGCGCCAGCAGCTTGTGGACCGTTCCATCCGATACGCAGTATTTT. Translated: CASSLWTVPSDTQYF.

V and J are TRBV29-1 and TRBJ1-1; no clear D. Germline V gene lookup returns CDR1 SQVTM and CDR2 ANQGSEA. This CDR3 has 11 amino acids. Between the trimmed V and J ends, which lost 3 bases and 6 bases, there was a span of 8 bases. The DNA for the CDR3 is TGCAGCGTTGATGAAATTGCTGAAGCTTTCTTT. Encoded protein: CSVDEIAEAFF.

The chain carries TRBV19 and TRBJ2-2, with 9 bases lining up with TRBD1. V shed 7 bases and J 6 bases; nucleotides not matched to a gene: 6. The CDR3 covers 14 residues. Germline CDR1 is LNHDA and CDR2 is SQIVND (reference sequence). The CDR3 DNA follows: TGTGCCAGTACCCCGGGACAGGGACCCGGGGAGCTGTTTTTT. It yields the protein CASTPGQGPGELFF.

The CDR3 reads CASSVVPGGASNQPQHF. CDR3 bases: TGTGCCAGCAGCGTAGTGCCAGGTGGGGCTAGCAATCAGCCCCAGCATTTT. The genes are TRBV9 and TRBJ1-5; tentative D call: TRBD1 (5 bases). CDR1 is SGDLS and CDR2 is YYNGEE in the germline V gene. Trimming removed 0 bases at V and 0 bases at J, with 13 bases between. There are 17 residues in the CDR3.

The chain employs TRBV7-7 and TRBJ2-5, with 10 bases fitting TRBD1. The CDR3 extends over 17 amino acids. V trimming: 3 bases; J trimming: 5 bases; junction bases outside the gene matches: 12. The germline V gene has CDR1 SSHAT and CDR2 FNYEAQ (reference sequence). CDR3 sequence reads: CASSLELRDRGAETQYF. The CDR3 DNA reads TGTGCCAGCAGCTTGGAACTCCGGGACAGGGGTGCGGAGACCCAGTACTTC.

This clone was seen only once. This rearrangement joins TRBV30 to TRBJ1-5; no definite D call. CDR3 size: 14 residues. The germline CDR1 and CDR2 sequences are GTSNPN and SVGIG (reference sequence). Trimming removed 0 bases at V and 9 bases at J, with 15 bases between. The CDR3 DNA sequence: TGTGCCTGGAGTGTCGTGACGGGAAAGGGGCCCCAGCATTTT. Protein: CAWSVVTGKGPQHF. The whole variable domain, remainder taken from reference TRBV30 and TRBJ1-5, is SQTIHQWPATLVQPVGSPLSLECTVEGTSNPNLYWYRQAAGRGLQLLFYSVGIGQISSEVPQNLSASRPQDRQFILSSKKLLLSDSGFYLCAWSVVTGKGPQHFGDGTRLSIL.

This clone was seen more than once but under ten times. This chain uses TRBV9 with TRBJ1-1; a possible D gene is TRBD1 (6 bases). This CDR3 region has 13 residues. Germline CDR1 is SGDLS and CDR2 is YYNGEE. V dropped 2 bases and J dropped 1 base, with 6 bases sitting between them. Here the CDR3 DNA reads TGTGCCAGCAGCGTGACAGGGAACACTGAAGCTTTCTTT. This encodes CASSVTGNTEAFF.

The chain employs TRBV4-1 and TRBJ1-5; D gene unclear. CDR3 length equals 14 residues. Germline CDR1 reads MGHRA; CDR2 reads YSYEKL. Trimming stripped 1 base from V and 4 bases from J, with 8 bases between. CDR3 sequence reads: CASSQVAGNQPQHF. DNA for the CDR3: TGCGCCAGCAGCCAAGTTGCCGGGAATCAGCCCCAGCATTTT.

This chain joins TRBV5-1 and TRBJ1-1; D gene ambiguous. This CDR3 region has 14 residues. Germline V lookup: CDR1 SGHRS, CDR2 YFSETQ. Trimming took 6 bases from V and 8 from J, leaving 20 bases between them. CDR3 loop: CASTLGTGIGEAFF. CDR3 DNA: TGCGCCAGCACCCTAGGTACGGGGATAGGGGAAGCTTTCTTT.

Only a few counts were recorded for this clone. The gene calls are TRBV2 and TRBJ2-2; tentatively, D is TRBD2 (5 bases). This CDR3 region has 15 residues. Trimming stripped 7 bases from V and 0 bases from J, with 12 bases between. Germline CDR1 is SNHLY and CDR2 is FYNNEI. CDR3 region: CASMGQAANTGELFF. CDR3 DNA sequence: TGTGCCAGCATGGGTCAAGCGGCGAACACCGGGGAGCTGTTTTTT.

The rearrangement links TRBV15 to TRBJ2-6; no clear D gene. Trimming took 1 base from V and 0 from J, leaving 4 bases between them. Germline V gives CDR1 LNHNV, CDR2 YYDKDF (reference sequence). This CDR3 has 15 amino acids. The CDR3 loop is CATSRAGSGANVLTF. The CDR3 nucleotides are TGTGCCACCAGCAGAGCAGGCTCTGGGGCCAACGTCCTGACTTTC.

This clone showed up just once. This sequence joins TRBV2 and TRBJ1-6; D call uncertain. Trimming shortened V by 6 bases and J by 7 bases, and 10 bases separated the two germline ends. This CDR3 contains 13 residues. Germline values: CDR1 SNHLY, CDR2 FYNNEI. The CDR3 here is CASSPGRNSPLHF. CDR3 coding DNA: TGTGCCAGCAGCCCAGGCAGGAATTCACCCCTCCACTTT.

This rearrangement joins TRBV7-2 to TRBJ2-3, with D unresolved. The V end was cut by 0 bases, the J end by 4 bases, with 5 bases between. This CDR3 has 13 residues. The germline V gene encodes CDR1 SGHTA and CDR2 FQGNSA. DNA of the CDR3: TGTGCCAGCAGCTTAGCCAGACCAGATACGCAGTATTTT. It is translated as CASSLARPDTQYF.

This clone was counted between two and nine times. The chain combines TRBV7-8 with TRBJ2-3; 14 bases line up with TRBD2. With V trimmed by 4 bases and J by 5 bases, 8 bases remained unmatched. CDR1 is SGHVS and CDR2 is FQNEAQ in the germline V gene. There are 17 residues in the CDR3. Written as DNA, the CDR3 is TGTGCCAGCAGCTCCCGGACTAGCGGGGGGCCGTTAGATACGCAGTATTTT. Translated, it gives CASSSRTSGGPLDTQYF.

V is TRBV18 and J is TRBJ2-5; D unclear. Trimming removed 5 bases at V and 7 bases at J, with 8 bases between. CDR3 length equals 11 residues. Germline V CDR1 and CDR2: KGHSH, LQKENI. The CDR3 here is CASSAPGTQYF. The CDR3 DNA reads as TGTGCCAGCTCAGCCCCGGGGACCCAGTACTTC.